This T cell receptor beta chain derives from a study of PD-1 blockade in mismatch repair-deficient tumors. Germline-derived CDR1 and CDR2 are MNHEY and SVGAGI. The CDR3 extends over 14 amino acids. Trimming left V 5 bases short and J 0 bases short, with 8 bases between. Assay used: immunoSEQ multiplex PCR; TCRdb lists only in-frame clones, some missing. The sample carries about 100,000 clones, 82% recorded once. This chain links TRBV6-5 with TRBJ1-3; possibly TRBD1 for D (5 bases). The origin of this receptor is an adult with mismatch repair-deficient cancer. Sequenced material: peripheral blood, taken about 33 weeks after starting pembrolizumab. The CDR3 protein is CASSGDLSGNTIYF. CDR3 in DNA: TGTGCCAGCAGTGGGGACCTCTCTGGAAACACCATATATTTT.